These 14 T cell receptor beta chains originate from one sample sequenced in a study of post-analysis software for immune sequencing data. Sequencing libraries made from TCR beta cDNA carried unique molecular identifiers. One entry per CDR3 protein, called by TCRdb with MiXCR from the PCR reads. The table includes about 540,000 distinct CDR3 sequences, roughly 34% detected once. Findings of the study overall: Among 5 or 6 TRBV segments more frequent in patients than controls were TRBV5-6, TRBV5-1 and TRBV20-1.

For these TCRs, the target antigens are not known. The sample comprised blood. These receptors came from a girl aged 2-17 years with multiple sclerosis.

V and J are TRBV18 and TRBJ2-3; D tentatively fits TRBD1 or TRBD2 (5 bases each). The CDR3 length is 17 residues. Germline loops: CDR1 KGHSH, CDR2 LQKENI. Trimming took off 2 bases at V and 1 base at J, with 16 bases between the two ends. The CDR3 DNA sequence: TGTGCCAGCTCACCATTCTTCGGGACCGAGGGCACAGATACGCAGTATTTT. Translation: CASSPFFGTEGTDTQYF.

A few counts support this clonotype. The chain combines TRBV20-1 with TRBJ1-1, with 12 bases aligning to TRBD1. The CDR3 runs to 15 residues. Germline values: CDR1 DFQATT, CDR2 SNEGSKA (reference sequence). V was pared by 5 bases and J by 4 bases, with 8 bases of the junction left unmatched. Written as DNA, the CDR3 is TGCAGTGCTCCGGGACAGGGGGCTTGGAGCACTGAAGCTTTCTTT. This codes for CSAPGQGAWSTEAFF.

The chain links TRBV29-1 to TRBJ1-1, with 7 bases identical to TRBD1. This CDR3 region has 13 residues. J gave up 5 bases and V 6 bases, and 9 bases lay outside the gene matches. Germline V gene sequence: CDR1 SQVTM, CDR2 ANQGSEA. DNA of the CDR3: TGCAGCGTACAGACAGGGTCGATAACTGAAGCTTTCTTT. Translated, it gives CSVQTGSITEAFF.

The chain is built from TRBV25-1 and TRBJ2-3; D may be TRBD2 (6 bases). This CDR3 comprises 13 residues. CDR1 is MGHDK and CDR2 is SYGVNS in the germline V gene. CDR3: CAAGTVGTDTQYF. In DNA, the CDR3 is TGTGCGGCCGGGACTGTAGGCACAGATACGCAGTATTTT.

This clonotype was seen a few times. V usage is TRBV12-3 or TRBV12-4 and J usage is TRBJ1-2; a possible D gene is TRBD1 (6 bases). This CDR3 has 11 residues. Trimming pared 5 bases from V and 10 bases from J, leaving 11 bases between. DNA of the CDR3: TGTGCCAGCAGTGTGGACAGAAACTACACCTTC. This codes for CASSVDRNYTF.

The CDR3 DNA is TGTGCCAGCAGTGCAGACAGGGGCCAGCCCCAGCATTTT. It translates to CASSADRGQPQHF. The J gene is TRBJ1-5, the V gene TRBV28; 8 nucleotides agree with TRBD1. J lost 7 bases, V lost 5 bases, and 4 bases had no gene match. The germline gives CDR1 MDHEN, CDR2 SYDVKM. The CDR3 runs 13 residues.

This clonotype appeared a few times. CDR3 nucleotide sequence: TGTGCCAGCTTAGGACCCCCTAACTATGGCTACACCTTC. This encodes CASLGPPNYGYTF. The rearrangement links TRBV27 to TRBJ1-2; D is undetermined. This CDR3 has 13 residues. Germline V gene data show CDR1 as MNHEY and CDR2 as SMNVEV (reference sequence). V lost 8 bases to trimming and J lost 0 bases, with 10 bases between them.

This clonotype was counted only a few times. An end of the junction does not agree with germline; a read error may underlie this. V is TRBV12-3 or TRBV12-4 and J is TRBJ1-4; TRBD1 agrees at 7 bases. The CDR3 length is 14 residues. CDR3 bases: TGTGCCAGCAGGTCGACAGGGACTAAAGAAAAACTGTTTTTT. Translated, it gives CASRSTGTKEKLFF.

This clonotype was found a few times. The gene calls are TRBV11-2 and TRBJ2-4, with D maybe TRBD2 (5 bases). Deletions cut 4 bases from V and 0 bases from J, with 10 bases between. Per the germline V gene, CDR1 is SGHAT and CDR2 is FQNNGV. CDR3 length equals 15 residues. CDR3 in DNA: TGTGCCAGCAGCTCATCCGGGATAGCCAAAAACATTCAGTACTTC. Amino acids: CASSSSGIAKNIQYF. The full variable domain, with the rest looked up from reference TRBV11-2 and TRBJ2-4, is EAGVAQSPRYKIIEKRQSVAFWCNPISGHATLYWYQQILGQGPKLLIQFQNNGVVDDSQLPKDRFSAERLKGVDSTLKIQPAKLEDSAVYLCASSSSGIAKNIQYFGAGTRLSVL.

This clonotype was found once. The chain joins TRBV2 to TRBJ2-7; TRBD1 might be the D (6 bases). Germline lookup yields CDR1 SNHLY and CDR2 FYNNEI. The CDR3 runs to 13 residues. V lost 3 bases to trimming and J lost 3 bases, with 9 bases between them. The CDR3 sequence: CASSETGDYEQYF. The CDR3 DNA reads as TGTGCCAGCAGTGAGACAGGCGACTACGAGCAGTACTTC.

This chain connects TRBV12-3 or TRBV12-4 to TRBJ2-1, with unresolved D. V lost 5 bases and J 5 bases, leaving 10 bases between the germline ends. CDR3 length equals 13 residues. In DNA, the CDR3 is TGTGCCAGCAGTCCCCGACAAGACAATGAGCAGTTCTTC. It codes for CASSPRQDNEQFF.

This clonotype showed up just a few times. This sequence joins TRBV5-5 and TRBJ2-1; a possible D gene is TRBD1 (6 bases). The V gene's germline CDR1 is SGHKS and CDR2 YYEKEE (reference sequence). Trimming took 3 bases from V and 9 from J, leaving 19 bases between them. The CDR3 consists of 15 residues. The CDR3 DNA is TGTGCCAGCAGCTCGCCGGGACACCCCGCTGGTGAGCAGTTCTTC. Protein product: CASSSPGHPAGEQFF.

The sample holds a few counts of this clonotype. The chain uses TRBV6-1 and TRBJ2-7, with TRBD2 as a possible D gene (6 bases). The CDR3 is 15 residues long. V lost 1 base and J lost 2, with 12 bases in between. CDR1 MNHNS and CDR2 SASEGT come from the germline V gene. For the CDR3, the DNA is TGTGCCAGCAGTGAAGGAGGAACTAGCCCCTACGAGCAGTACTTC. Its translation: CASSEGGTSPYEQYF.

The rearrangement uses TRBV11-2 and TRBJ2-1, with TRBD2 matching 11 bases. The CDR3 has 19 amino acids. V lost 0 bases, J lost 3 bases, and 10 bases stayed unmatched. The V gene's germline CDR1 is SGHAT and CDR2 FQNNGV. The CDR3 reads CASSLEAPLAGGYYNEQFF. The CDR3 DNA is TGTGCCAGCAGCTTAGAGGCCCCCTTAGCGGGGGGGTACTACAATGAGCAGTTCTTC.